The next 2 T cell receptor beta chains were all read from a single sample in a study of control samples from healthy donors and cancer patients. Assay: immunoSEQ multiplex PCR; the TCRdb copy retains only in-frame clones and omits some. Among about 120,000 clones, 75% to 90% were seen once, and the ten largest hold about 1.1%. The sample taken for sequencing was PBMCs. These TCRs come from a woman aged 50 to 60 with colorectal cancer.

V and J are TRBV19 and TRBJ1-2; 7 bases map to TRBD1. Germline trimming cut 7 bases from V and 4 bases from J; bases unmatched to any gene: 3. This CDR3 is built from 12 residues. The germline CDR1 and CDR2 sequences are LNHDA and SQIVND (reference sequence). The CDR3 loop is CASTRQGYGYTF. CDR3 coding DNA: TGTGCCAGTACTAGACAGGGCTATGGCTACACCTTC. Looking up the rest from reference TRBV19 and TRBJ1-2 gives the full variable domain: DGGITQSPKYLFRKEGQNVTLSCEQNLNHDAMYWYRQDPGQGLRLIYYSQIVNDFQKGDIAEGYSVSREKKESFPLTVTSAQKNPTAFYLCASTRQGYGYTFGSGTRLTVV.

This chain joins TRBV10-2 and TRBJ2-7, with 7 bases lining up with TRBD1. CDR1 is WSHSY, CDR2 SAAADI, per germline. Trimming cost V 6 bases and J 3 bases; bases outside gene matches: 11. The CDR3 loop spans 15 amino acids. Here the CDR3 DNA reads TGCGCCAGCAGGAACCGACAGGGCATAGACTACGAGCAGTACTTC. Protein: CASRNRQGIDYEQYF.